Listed below are T cell receptor beta chains from one sample, sequenced in a study of cytomegalovirus exposure and HLA in healthy donors. The method was immunoSEQ multiplex PCR; TCRdb's version includes in-frame clones alone and lacks a portion of them. The table shows around 130,000 clones, with roughly 88% occurring only once. Sequencing used PBMCs. The receptors come from a man in his fifties in good health and CMV-seronegative. Each CDR3 is given with its conserved first and last residue. The D gene is left open where the match is weak. Size is omitted from some rows. Given values are once, few, many or a class for expanded clones.

NA	TRBV5-4	TRBD2	TRBJ2-1	16	TGTGCCAGCAGCTTGGCCGGAGCGGGGGGCGACAATGAGCAGTTCTTC	CASSLAGAGGDNEQFF
NA	TRBV15	NA	TRBJ1-3	18	TGTGCCACCAGCAGAGACTTCGGACAGACTGTGGCTGGAAACACCATATATTTT	CATSRDFGQTVAGNTIYF
NA	TRBV9	NA	TRBJ2-7	13	TGTGCCAGCAGCACAGGCCCAGGTGGCGAGCAGTACTTC	CASSTGPGGEQYF
once	TRBV7-8	NA	TRBJ2-5	14	TGTGCCAGCAGCCATAGGGCGGGGCAAGAGACCCAGTACTTC	CASSHRAGQETQYF
NA	TRBV2	TRBD1	TRBJ2-6	19	TGTGCCAGCACCCAAAGGTGGGACAGGGGTATTTCTGGGGCCAACGTCCTGACTTTC	CASTQRWDRGISGANVLTF
NA	TRBV29-1	NA	TRBJ2-1	14	TGCAGCGTTGTGGGGGGAAGAGCTAACAATGAGCAGTTCTTC	CSVVGGRANNEQFF
NA	TRBV11-2	TRBD1	TRBJ2-5	18	TGTGCCAGCAGCTTAGTTCCTACGGCAGGGACAGGGCTAGAGACCCAGTACTTC	CASSLVPTAGTGLETQYF
NA	TRBV5-1	TRBD2	TRBJ2-5	15	TGCGCCAGCAGCGAGGGGGGTAGCGGGGGAGAGACCCAGTACTTC	CASSEGGSGGETQYF
NA	TRBV7-3	NA	TRBJ1-6	14	TGTGCCAGCAGCTTGGGAGGACCGGGTTCACCCCTCCACTTT	CASSLGGPGSPLHF
NA	TRBV9	NA	TRBJ1-2	14	TGTGCCAGCAGCGAGAGGGACACCCCCTATGGCTACACCTTC	CASSERDTPYGYTF
NA	TRBV2	NA	TRBJ2-2	11	TGTGCCGGCTGGAACACCGGGGAGCTGTTTTTT	CAGWNTGELFF
NA	TRBV2	NA	TRBJ2-2	13	TGTGCCAGCAGACTAACGAACACCGGGGAGCTGTTTTTT	CASRLTNTGELFF
NA	TRBV6-1	NA	TRBJ1-3	13	TGTGCCAGCAGTGAAGTGCAGGGAAACACCATATATTTT	CASSEVQGNTIYF
once	TRBV2	TRBD1	TRBJ1-2	15	TGTGCCAGCAGTCACCCGGGACAGCGGCTCTATGGCTACACCTTC	CASSHPGQRLYGYTF
NA	TRBV28	NA	TRBJ1-5	17	TGTGCCAGCAGTTTTAGTAGGCGTCGTAAAGAGGGTCAGCCCCAGCATTTT	CASSFSRRRKEGQPQHF